This T cell receptor beta chain derives from a study of graft-versus-host responses after intestinal transplantation (dated by TCRdb to the early 2020s). Background on the whole study: Multivisceral, liver-intestinal, or isolated intestinal transplants were received by the recipients. Every recipient was given anti-thymocyte globulin induction, followed by roughly 3 years of maintenance tacrolimus and steroids. Graft-versus-host and host-versus-graft alloreactive T cell clones were tracked in the graft, circulation and bone marrow after intestinal transplantation using bulk TCR-beta CDR3 sequencing. To identify alloreactive clones, pre-transplant mixed lymphocyte reaction products were sequenced and compared with unstimulated pre-transplant donor and recipient T cells. The cohort enrolled under 25 intestinal transplant recipients including one retransplant, and a few patients lacking pretransplant specimens were excluded. Donor T cell macrochimerism was defined as a peak of at least 4% donor T cells among recipient peripheral blood mononuclear cells. Rather than going through the commercial service, samples from a few later patients were sequenced in-house on an Illumina MiSeq and processed with MiXCR.

General study outcomes and caveats: In patients with donor T cell macrochimerism, the allografts had high GvH to HvG T cell clonal ratios. GvH clones were detected in recipient bone marrow, and some appeared earlier in ileal mucosa or blood, consistent with an intestinal mucosal origin. The conclusions were limited by the relatively low number and heterogeneity of the intestinal transplant patients. Early after transplant, peak levels of circulating GvH clones were found to be associated with declines in HvG clones.

Points on this clone: The antigen it binds to is not known. Base-call qualities are not available, and no considerably larger clone is one nucleotide away.

Receptors were amplified or captured by the immunoSEQ multiplex PCR assay. For most patients, genomic DNA was isolated with the Qiagen DNeasy Blood and Tissue Kit and sent frozen to Adaptive Biotechnologies for TCR sequencing. Adaptive Biotechnologies carried out high-throughput TCR-beta CDR3 sequencing of genomic DNA for most patients. The published analysis was carried out like this. Adaptive's ImmunoSEQ software supplied the TCR sequencing data for around 19 patients, while MiXCR and VDJtools were used to process a few other patients. CD4 versus CD8 sorting errors were corrected by removing sequences found in both subsets at a frequency ratio below 5:1. CDR3 nucleotide sequences shared between donor and recipient were removed because their origin could not be assigned. Alloreactive clones required at least 2-fold expansion over unstimulated cells and minimum CFSE-low frequency of 0.002% (template counts) or 0.001% (read counts). Clones detected in sequenced pre-transplant spleen, lymph node, or MLR CFSE-low populations of the donor or recipient were defined as mappable. Cumulative frequency of alloreactive clones was calculated as a percentage of all sequences weighted by copy number. TCRdb mirrors the immuneACCESS table, restricted to in-frame sequences. Some clones are absent from its copies; in checked studies, under half trace to an unresolved V gene, and the reason for the others is unknown. That table supplies the V and J calls and clone size; D and trimming were determined from the DNA. The sample table holds around 45,000 clones, of which around 90% were seen once. Around 2.5% of the sample goes to the ten largest clones.

According to the study, the label for this sample's time point signals: cells obtained before transplantation from donor or recipient. CD3+CD4+ and CD3+CD8+ populations were FACS-sorted from unstimulated pre-transplant donor and recipient cells taken from spleen or lymph nodes. The cysteine opens and the phenylalanine closes a CDR3 of 13 amino acids. Just the 39-base CDR3 DNA is kept, in frame starting at base 1. In the germline V gene (reference sequence), CDR1 corresponds to GTSNPN and CDR2 to SVGIG. The germline ends are 7 bases apart after V is trimmed by 0 bases and J by 2 bases. The starting material was unstimulated CD4+ T cells sorted from spleen or lymph node cells, obtained before transplant. The chain is assembled from TRBV30 and TRBJ2-5; 5 matching bases give a weak D call of TRBD1. This receptor was obtained from a human donor who was the organ donor for an intestinal transplant. The DNA sequence is TGTGCCTGGAGTGTACGGACACAAGAGACCCAGTACTTC. Its protein reads: CAWSVRTQETQYF. Full variable domain (CDR3 extended with the reference TRBV30 and TRBJ2-5 proteins): SQTIHQWPATLVQPVGSPLSLECTVEGTSNPNLYWYRQAAGRGLQLLFYSVGIGQISSEVPQNLSASRPQDRQFILSSKKLLLSDSGFYLCAWSVRTQETQYFGPGTRLLVL.